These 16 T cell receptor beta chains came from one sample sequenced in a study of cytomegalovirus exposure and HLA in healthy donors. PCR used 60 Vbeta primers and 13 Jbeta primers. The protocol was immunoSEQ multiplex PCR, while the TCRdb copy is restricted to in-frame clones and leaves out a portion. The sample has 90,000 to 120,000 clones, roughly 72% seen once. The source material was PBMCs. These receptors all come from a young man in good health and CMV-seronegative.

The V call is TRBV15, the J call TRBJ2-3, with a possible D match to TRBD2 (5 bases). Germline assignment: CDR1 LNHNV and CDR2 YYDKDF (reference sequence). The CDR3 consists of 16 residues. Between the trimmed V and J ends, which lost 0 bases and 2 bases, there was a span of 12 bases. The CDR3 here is CATSRERRAFTDTQYF. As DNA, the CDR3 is TGTGCCACCAGCAGAGAACGGCGGGCCTTCACAGATACGCAGTATTTT.

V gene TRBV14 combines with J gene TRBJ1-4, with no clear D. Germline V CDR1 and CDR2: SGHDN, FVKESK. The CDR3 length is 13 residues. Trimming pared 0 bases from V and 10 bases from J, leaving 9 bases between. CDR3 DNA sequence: TGTGCCAGCAGCCAAGATCTTAGCAGAAAACTGTTTTTT. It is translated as CASSQDLSRKLFF.

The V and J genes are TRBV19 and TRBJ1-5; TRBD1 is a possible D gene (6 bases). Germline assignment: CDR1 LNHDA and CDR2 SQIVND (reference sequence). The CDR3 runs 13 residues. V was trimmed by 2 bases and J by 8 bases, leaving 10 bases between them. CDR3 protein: CASSIQGTEPQHF. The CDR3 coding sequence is TGTGCCAGTAGTATACAGGGGACCGAGCCCCAGCATTTT.

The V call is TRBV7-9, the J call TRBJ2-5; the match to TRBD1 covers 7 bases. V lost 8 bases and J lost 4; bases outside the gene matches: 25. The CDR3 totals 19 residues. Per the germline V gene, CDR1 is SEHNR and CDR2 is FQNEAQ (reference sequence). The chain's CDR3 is CASGPGQAQGGLRAETQYF. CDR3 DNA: TGTGCCAGCGGCCCCGGACAGGCACAGGGCGGATTGCGGGCAGAGACCCAGTACTTC.

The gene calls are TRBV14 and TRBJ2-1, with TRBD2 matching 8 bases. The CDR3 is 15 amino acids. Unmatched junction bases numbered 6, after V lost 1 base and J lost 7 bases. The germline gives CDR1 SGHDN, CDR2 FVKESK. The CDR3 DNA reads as TGTGCCAGCAGCCAAGTGAAACTAGCGGTTAATGAGCAGTTCTTC. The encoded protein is CASSQVKLAVNEQFF. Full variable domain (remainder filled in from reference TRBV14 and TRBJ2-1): EAGVTQFPSHSVIEKGQTVTLRCDPISGHDNLYWYRRVMGKEIKFLLHFVKESKQDESGMPNNRFLAERTGGTYSTLKVQPAELEDSGVYFCASSQVKLAVNEQFFGPGTRLTVL.

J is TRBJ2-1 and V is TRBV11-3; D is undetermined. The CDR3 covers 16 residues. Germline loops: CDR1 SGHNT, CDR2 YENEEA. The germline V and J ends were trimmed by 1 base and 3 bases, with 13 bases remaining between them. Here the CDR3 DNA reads TGTGCCAGCAGCTTAGCTTTCGCGGTAGGCTACAATGAGCAGTTCTTC. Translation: CASSLAFAVGYNEQFF.

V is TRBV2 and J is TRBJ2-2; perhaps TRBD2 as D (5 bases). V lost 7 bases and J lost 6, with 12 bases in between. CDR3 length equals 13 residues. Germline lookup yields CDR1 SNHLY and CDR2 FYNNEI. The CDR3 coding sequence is TGTGCCAGCACAAGTATCGGGGCCGGGGAGCTGTTTTTT. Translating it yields CASTSIGAGELFF.

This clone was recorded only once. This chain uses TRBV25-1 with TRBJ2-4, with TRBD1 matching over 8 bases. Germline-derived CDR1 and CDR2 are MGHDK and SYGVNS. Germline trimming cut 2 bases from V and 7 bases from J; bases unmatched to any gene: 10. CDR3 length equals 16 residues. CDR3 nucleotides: TGTGCCAGCAGTGAACCCAAGGACAGGGCGGAGAACATTCAGTACTTC. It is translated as CASSEPKDRAENIQYF.

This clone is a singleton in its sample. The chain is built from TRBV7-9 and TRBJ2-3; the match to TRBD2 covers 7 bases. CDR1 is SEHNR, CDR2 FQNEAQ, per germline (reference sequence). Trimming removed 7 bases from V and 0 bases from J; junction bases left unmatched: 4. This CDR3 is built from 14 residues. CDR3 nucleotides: TGTGCCAGCACCACGGGGGGTAGCACAGATACGCAGTATTTT. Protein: CASTTGGSTDTQYF.

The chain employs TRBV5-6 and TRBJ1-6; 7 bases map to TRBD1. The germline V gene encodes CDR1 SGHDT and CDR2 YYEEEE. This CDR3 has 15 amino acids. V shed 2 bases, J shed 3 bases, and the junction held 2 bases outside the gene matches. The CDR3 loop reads CASSLGDSYNSPLHF. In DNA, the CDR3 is TGTGCCAGCAGCTTAGGGGACAGCTATAATTCACCCCTCCACTTT.

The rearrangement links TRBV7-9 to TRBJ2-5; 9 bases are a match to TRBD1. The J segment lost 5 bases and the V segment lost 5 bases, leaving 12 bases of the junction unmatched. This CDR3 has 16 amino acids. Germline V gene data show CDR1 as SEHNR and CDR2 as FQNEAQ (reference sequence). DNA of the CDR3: TGTGCCAGCAGCCCAAACTCACAGGGGGCTCTTGAGACCCAGTACTTC. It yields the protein CASSPNSQGALETQYF.

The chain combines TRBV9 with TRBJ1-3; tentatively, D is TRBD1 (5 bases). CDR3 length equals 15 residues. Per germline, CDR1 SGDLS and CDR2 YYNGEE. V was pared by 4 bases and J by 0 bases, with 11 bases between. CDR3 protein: CASSLGGFSGNTIYF. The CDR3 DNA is TGTGCCAGCAGCCTTGGGGGGTTCTCTGGAAACACCATATATTTT.

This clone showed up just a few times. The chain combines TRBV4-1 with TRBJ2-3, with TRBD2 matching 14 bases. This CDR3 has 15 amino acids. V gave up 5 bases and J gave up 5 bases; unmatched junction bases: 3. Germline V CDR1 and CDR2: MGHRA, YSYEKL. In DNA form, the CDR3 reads TGCGCCAGCAGCTTCGGACTAGCGGGGGGAGATACGCAGTATTTT. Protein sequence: CASSFGLAGGDTQYF.

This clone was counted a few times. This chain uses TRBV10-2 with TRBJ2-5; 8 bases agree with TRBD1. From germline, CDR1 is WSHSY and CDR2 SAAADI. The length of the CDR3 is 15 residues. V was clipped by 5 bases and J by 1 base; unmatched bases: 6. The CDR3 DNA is TGCGCCAGCAGTTTGACAGGGGAAGTCCAAGAGACCCAGTACTTC. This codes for CASSLTGEVQETQYF.

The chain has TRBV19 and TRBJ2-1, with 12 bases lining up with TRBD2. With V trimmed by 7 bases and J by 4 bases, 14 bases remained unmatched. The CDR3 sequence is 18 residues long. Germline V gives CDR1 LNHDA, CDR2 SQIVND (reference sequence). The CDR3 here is CASTPSGRALTFYNEQFF. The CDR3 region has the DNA TGTGCCAGTACGCCTAGCGGGAGGGCCTTAACGTTTTACAATGAGCAGTTCTTC.

Written as DNA, the CDR3 is TGCAGCGTGGCCAGCCAGGGGATTTTCTACGAGCAGTACTTC. This translates into CSVASQGIFYEQYF. The chain uses TRBV29-1 and TRBJ2-7; a possible D gene is TRBD1 (6 bases). The CDR3 sequence is 14 residues long. Trimming took 6 bases from V and 3 from J, leaving 18 bases between them. Germline V gene data show CDR1 as SQVTM and CDR2 as ANQGSEA.